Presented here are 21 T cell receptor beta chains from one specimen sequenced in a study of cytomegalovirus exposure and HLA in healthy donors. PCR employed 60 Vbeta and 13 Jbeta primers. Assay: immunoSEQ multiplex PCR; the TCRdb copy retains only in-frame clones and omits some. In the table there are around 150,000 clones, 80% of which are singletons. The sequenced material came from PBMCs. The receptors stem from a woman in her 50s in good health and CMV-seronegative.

The CDR3 protein is CASSVGASGVHPQYF. CDR3 sequence (DNA): TGTGCCAGCAGCGTAGGTGCTAGCGGGGTTCATCCCCAGTACTTC. The V gene is TRBV9, the J gene TRBJ2-5; 9 nucleotides agree with TRBD2. Per germline, CDR1 SGDLS and CDR2 YYNGEE. Losses at the gene ends were 0 bases for V and 9 bases for J; bases not matched to a gene: 9. The CDR3 extends over 15 amino acids.

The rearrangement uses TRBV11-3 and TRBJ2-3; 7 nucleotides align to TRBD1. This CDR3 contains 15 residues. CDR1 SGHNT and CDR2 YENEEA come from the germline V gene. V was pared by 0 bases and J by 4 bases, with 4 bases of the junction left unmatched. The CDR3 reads CASSLDGGQADTQYF. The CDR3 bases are TGTGCCAGCAGCTTAGATGGAGGACAGGCAGATACGCAGTATTTT.

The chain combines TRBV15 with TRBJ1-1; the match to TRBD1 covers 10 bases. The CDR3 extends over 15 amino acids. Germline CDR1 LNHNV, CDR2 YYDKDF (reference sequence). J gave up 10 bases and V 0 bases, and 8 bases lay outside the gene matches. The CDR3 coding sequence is TGTGCCACCAGCAGAGATCGACAGGGGGCTGGTGGAGCTTTCTTT. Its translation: CATSRDRQGAGGAFF.

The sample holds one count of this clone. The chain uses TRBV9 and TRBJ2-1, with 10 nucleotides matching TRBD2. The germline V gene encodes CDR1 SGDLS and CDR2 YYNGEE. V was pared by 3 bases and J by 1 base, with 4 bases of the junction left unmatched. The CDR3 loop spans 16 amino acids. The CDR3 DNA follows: TGTGCCAGCAGCGAGCGGGAGGGCCGATCCTACAATGAGCAGTTCTTC. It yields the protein CASSEREGRSYNEQFF. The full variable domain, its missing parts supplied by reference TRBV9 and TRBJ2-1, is DSGVTQTPKHLITATGQRVTLRCSPRSGDLSVYWYQQSLDQGLQFLIQYYNGEERAKGNILERFSAQQFPDLHSELNLSSLELGDSALYFCASSEREGRSYNEQFFGPGTRLTVL.

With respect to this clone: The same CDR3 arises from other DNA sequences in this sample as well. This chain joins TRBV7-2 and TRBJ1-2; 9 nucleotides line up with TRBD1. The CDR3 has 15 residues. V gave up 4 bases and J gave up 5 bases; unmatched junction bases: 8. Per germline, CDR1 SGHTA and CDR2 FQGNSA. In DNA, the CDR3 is TGTGCCAGCAGCTCGGGACAGGGAGGGATATATGGCTACACCTTC. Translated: CASSSGQGGIYGYTF.

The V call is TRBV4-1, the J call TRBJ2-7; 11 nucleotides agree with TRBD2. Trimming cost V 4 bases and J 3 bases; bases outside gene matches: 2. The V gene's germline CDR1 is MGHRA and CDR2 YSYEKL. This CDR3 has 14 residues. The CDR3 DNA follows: TGCGCCAGCAGCCGGACTAGCGGGCTCTACGAGCAGTACTTC. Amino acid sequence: CASSRTSGLYEQYF.

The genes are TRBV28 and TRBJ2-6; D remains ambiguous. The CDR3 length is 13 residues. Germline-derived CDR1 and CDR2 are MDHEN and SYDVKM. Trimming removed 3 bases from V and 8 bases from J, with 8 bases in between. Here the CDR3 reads CASSFLGSNVLTF. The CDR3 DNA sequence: TGTGCCAGCAGTTTTCTCGGGTCCAACGTCCTGACTTTC.

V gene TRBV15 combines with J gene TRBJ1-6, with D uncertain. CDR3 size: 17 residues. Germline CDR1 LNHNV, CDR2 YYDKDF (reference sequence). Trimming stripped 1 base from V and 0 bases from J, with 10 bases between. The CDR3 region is CATSRVWESSYNSPLHF. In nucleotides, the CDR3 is TGTGCCACCAGCAGAGTATGGGAGAGCTCCTATAATTCACCCCTCCACTTT.

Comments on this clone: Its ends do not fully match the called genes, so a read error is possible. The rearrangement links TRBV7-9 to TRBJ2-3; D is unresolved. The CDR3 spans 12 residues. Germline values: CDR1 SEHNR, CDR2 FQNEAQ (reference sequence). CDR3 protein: CSSSPITDTQYF. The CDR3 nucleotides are TGTTCCAGCAGTCCCATCACAGATACGCAGTATTTT.

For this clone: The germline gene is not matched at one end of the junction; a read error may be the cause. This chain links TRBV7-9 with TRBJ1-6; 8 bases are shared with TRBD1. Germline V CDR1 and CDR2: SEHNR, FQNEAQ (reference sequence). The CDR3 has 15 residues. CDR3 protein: CSSSSGTGGNSPLHF. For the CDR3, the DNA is TGTTCCAGCAGCTCAGGGACAGGCGGAAATTCACCCCTCCACTTT. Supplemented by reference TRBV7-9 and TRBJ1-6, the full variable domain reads DTGVSQNPRHKITKRGQNVTFRCDPISEHNRLYWYRQTLGQGPEFLTYFQNEAQLEKSRLLSDRFSAERPKGSFSTLEIQRTEQGDSAMYLCSSSSGTGGNSPLHFGNGTRLTVT.

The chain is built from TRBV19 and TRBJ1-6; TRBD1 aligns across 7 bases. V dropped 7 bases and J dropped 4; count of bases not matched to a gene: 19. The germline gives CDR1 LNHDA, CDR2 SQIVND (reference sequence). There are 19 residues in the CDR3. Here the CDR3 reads CASTHGAVGDRRYNSPLHF. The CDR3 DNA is TGTGCCAGTACCCATGGAGCCGTCGGGGACAGAAGATATAATTCACCCCTCCACTTT.

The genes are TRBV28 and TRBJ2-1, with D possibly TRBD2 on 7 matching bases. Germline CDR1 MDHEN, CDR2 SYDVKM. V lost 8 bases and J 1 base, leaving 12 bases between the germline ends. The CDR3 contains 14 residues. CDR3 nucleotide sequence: TGTGCCAGCCGGGGGGCAGGATCCTACAATGAGCAGTTCTTC. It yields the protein CASRGAGSYNEQFF.

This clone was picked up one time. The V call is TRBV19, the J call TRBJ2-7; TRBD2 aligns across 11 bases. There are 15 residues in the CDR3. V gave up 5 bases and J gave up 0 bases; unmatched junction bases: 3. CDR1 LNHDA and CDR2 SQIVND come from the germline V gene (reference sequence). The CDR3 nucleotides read TGTGCCAGTAGTCCAACTAGCGGGAGCTCCTACGAGCAGTACTTC. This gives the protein CASSPTSGSSYEQYF.

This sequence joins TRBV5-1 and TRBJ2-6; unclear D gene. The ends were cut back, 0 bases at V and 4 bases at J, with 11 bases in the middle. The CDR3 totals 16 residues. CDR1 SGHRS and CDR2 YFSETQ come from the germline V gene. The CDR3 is CASSLEQPGGANVLTF. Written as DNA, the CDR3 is TGCGCCAGCAGCTTGGAACAGCCCGGCGGGGCCAACGTCCTGACTTTC.

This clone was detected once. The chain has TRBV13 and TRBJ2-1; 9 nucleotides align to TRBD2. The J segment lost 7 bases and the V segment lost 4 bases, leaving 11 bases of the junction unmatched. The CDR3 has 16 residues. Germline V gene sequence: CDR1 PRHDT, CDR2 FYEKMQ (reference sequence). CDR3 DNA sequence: TGTGCCAGCAGCTCCCGACTAGCGGAGACGGAGAATGAGCAGTTCTTC. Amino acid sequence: CASSSRLAETENEQFF.

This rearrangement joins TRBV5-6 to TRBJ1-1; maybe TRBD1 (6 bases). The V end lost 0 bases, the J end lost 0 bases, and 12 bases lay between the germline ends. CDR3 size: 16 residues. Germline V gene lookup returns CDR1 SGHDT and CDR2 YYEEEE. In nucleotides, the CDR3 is TGTGCCAGCAGCTTGGCGGGGGGGGGCTTGAACACTGAAGCTTTCTTT. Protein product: CASSLAGGGLNTEAFF.

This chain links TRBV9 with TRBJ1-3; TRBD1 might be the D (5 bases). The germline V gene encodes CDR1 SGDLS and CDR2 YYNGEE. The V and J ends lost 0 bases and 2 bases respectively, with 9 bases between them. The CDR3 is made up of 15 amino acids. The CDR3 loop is CASSVGWGAGNTIYF. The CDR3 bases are TGTGCCAGCAGCGTAGGATGGGGGGCTGGAAACACCATATATTTT.

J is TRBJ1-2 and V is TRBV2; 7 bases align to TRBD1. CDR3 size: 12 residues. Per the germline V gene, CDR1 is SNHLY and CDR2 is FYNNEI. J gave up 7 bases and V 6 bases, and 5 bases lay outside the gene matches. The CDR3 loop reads CASRDRFPGYTF. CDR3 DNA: TGTGCCAGCAGGGACAGGTTTCCTGGCTACACCTTC.

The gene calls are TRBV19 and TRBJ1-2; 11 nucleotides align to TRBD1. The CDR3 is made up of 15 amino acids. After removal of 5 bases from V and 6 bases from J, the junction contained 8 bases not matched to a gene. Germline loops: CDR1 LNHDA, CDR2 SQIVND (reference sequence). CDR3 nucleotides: TGTGCCAGTAGTCCAAAGGGACAGGGGGTAAATGGCTACACCTTC. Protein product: CASSPKGQGVNGYTF.

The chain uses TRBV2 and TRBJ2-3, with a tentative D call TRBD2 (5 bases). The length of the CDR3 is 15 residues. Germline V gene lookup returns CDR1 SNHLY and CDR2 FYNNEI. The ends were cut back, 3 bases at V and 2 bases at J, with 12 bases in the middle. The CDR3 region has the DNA TGTGCCAGCAGTGACCGGAGCGGCCCCACAGATACGCAGTATTTT. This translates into CASSDRSGPTDTQYF. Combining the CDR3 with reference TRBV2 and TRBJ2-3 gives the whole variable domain EPEVTQTPSHQVTQMGQEVILRCVPISNHLYFYWYRQILGQKVEFLVSFYNNEISEKSEIFDDQFSVERPDGSNFTLKIRSTKLEDSAMYFCASSDRSGPTDTQYFGPGTRLTVL.

DNA of the CDR3: TGCAGCGGTAAAAGGGGAAACACAGATACGCAGTATTTT. It specifies CSGKRGNTDTQYF. The J gene is TRBJ2-3, the V gene TRBV29-1; TRBD1 is a possible D gene (5 bases). Germline V gene lookup returns CDR1 SQVTM and CDR2 ANQGSEA. The CDR3 is 13 amino acids. The V gene lost 7 bases and the J gene lost 2 bases, with 13 bases spanning the gap.